Following are 8 T cell receptor beta chains from one sample sequenced in a study of graft-versus-host responses after intestinal transplantation. Clones were sequenced by immunoSEQ multiplex PCR, and TCRdb holds only the in-frame ones, with some missing. Here the sample spans 150,000 or so clones, about 90% being singletons. These TCRs are of unknown antigen specificity. Sequenced here: unstimulated CD4+ T cells sorted from spleen or lymph node cells, sampled before intestinal transplant. The source is a human donor who received an intestinal transplant.

This clone has only one observation. CDR3 sequence: CASRNGTTRTDTQYF. In nucleotides, the CDR3 is TGCGCCAGCAGAAATGGGACTACTCGCACAGATACGCAGTATTTT. The J gene is TRBJ2-3, the V gene TRBV5-1; 7 positions match TRBD2. This CDR3 is built from 15 residues. Unmatched junction bases numbered 7, after V lost 5 bases and J lost 1 base. Germline V lookup: CDR1 SGHRS, CDR2 YFSETQ. Based on the CDR3 plus reference TRBV5-1 and TRBJ2-3, the full variable domain is KAGVTQTPRYLIKTRGQQVTLSCSPISGHRSVSWYQQTPGQGLQFLFEYFSETQRNKGNFPGRFSGRQFSNSRSEMNVSTLELGDSALYLCASRNGTTRTDTQYFGPGTRLTVL.

The rearrangement uses TRBV30 and TRBJ2-3; TRBD2 aligns across 7 bases. CDR1 is GTSNPN and CDR2 is SVGIG in the germline V gene (reference sequence). With V trimmed by 5 bases and J by 6 bases, 2 bases remained unmatched. There are 11 residues in the CDR3. The CDR3 sequence is CAWREADTQYF. CDR3 bases: TGTGCCTGGCGGGAGGCCGATACGCAGTATTTT. Drawing the rest from reference TRBV30 and TRBJ2-3, the complete variable domain is SQTIHQWPATLVQPVGSPLSLECTVEGTSNPNLYWYRQAAGRGLQLLFYSVGIGQISSEVPQNLSASRPQDRQFILSSKKLLLSDSGFYLCAWREADTQYFGPGTRLTVL.

V gene TRBV28 combines with J gene TRBJ1-5; D gene ambiguous. Trimming shortened V by 6 bases and J by 0 bases, and 15 bases separated the two germline ends. CDR1 and CDR2 from the germline V gene are MDHEN and SYDVKM. This CDR3 comprises 16 residues. CDR3 DNA sequence: TGTGCCAGCAGGGCCGGAAGGCCTTATAGCAATCAGCCCCAGCATTTT. This gives the protein CASRAGRPYSNQPQHF.

The CDR3 reads CASSLDRGADTQYF. For the CDR3, the DNA is TGCGCCAGCAGCTTGGACAGGGGGGCAGATACGCAGTATTTT. The chain links TRBV5-1 to TRBJ2-3; 8 bases are a match to TRBD1. Germline V CDR1 and CDR2: SGHRS, YFSETQ. This CDR3 is 14 amino acids long. V lost 0 bases to trimming and J lost 4 bases; unmatched junction nucleotides: 1.

V and J are TRBV14 and TRBJ2-5; 9 bases agree with TRBD2. This CDR3 is built from 17 residues. The junction had 17 bases not matched to a gene; V was cut back by 8 bases and J by 4 bases. CDR1 is SGHDN, CDR2 FVKESK, per germline. The CDR3 sequence is CASAPGLVAGVRETQYF. CDR3 DNA: TGTGCCAGCGCTCCCGGGTTAGTAGCGGGAGTAAGAGAGACCCAGTACTTC.

V gene TRBV5-1 combines with J gene TRBJ1-1, with no clear D. V lost 2 bases, J lost 3 bases, and 5 bases lay in between. CDR3 length equals 12 residues. Germline V gives CDR1 SGHRS, CDR2 YFSETQ. For the CDR3, the DNA is TGCGCCAGCAGCTTCGGGGACACTGAAGCTTTCTTT. Its translation: CASSFGDTEAFF. Full variable domain (rest looked up from reference TRBV5-1 and TRBJ1-1): KAGVTQTPRYLIKTRGQQVTLSCSPISGHRSVSWYQQTPGQGLQFLFEYFSETQRNKGNFPGRFSGRQFSNSRSEMNVSTLELGDSALYLCASSFGDTEAFFGQGTRLTVV.

V and J are TRBV5-3 and TRBJ2-3; 7 nucleotides align to TRBD2. TRBV5-3 is given ORF status, its function remaining uncertain. J gave up 2 bases and V 3 bases, and 6 bases lay outside the gene matches. The CDR3 runs 15 residues. Here the CDR3 reads CARSCLAEPTDTQYF. The DNA for the CDR3 is TGTGCCAGAAGCTGTCTAGCGGAGCCCACAGATACGCAGTATTTT.

The gene calls are TRBV6-5 and TRBJ1-5, with D tentatively TRBD1 (6 bases). The V gene lost 5 bases and the J gene lost 6 bases, with 17 bases spanning the gap. The CDR3 extends over 15 amino acids. Per the germline V gene, CDR1 is MNHEY and CDR2 is SVGAGI. The CDR3 DNA reads as TGTGCCAGCAGTCAGAGACAGGATCTTGTTCAGCCCCAGCATTTT. It specifies CASSQRQDLVQPQHF.